The 6 T cell receptor beta chains below all came from one sample that was sequenced in a study of T cell responses to AZD1222 COVID-19 vaccine. This table comes from immunoSEQ multiplex PCR, and its TCRdb copy is limited to in-frame clones, with some not included. The table lists approximately 130,000 clones, more than 85% of them singletons. The sample here was peripheral blood, taken 28 days after the second AZD1222 dose. The receptors derive from an adult who received the AZD1222 COVID-19 vaccine.

This clone appeared a few times. This CDR3 reads CASSQEGGAKDTQYF. DNA of the CDR3: TGTGCCAGCAGCCAAGAAGGGGGGGCCAAAGATACGCAGTATTTT. The V call is TRBV14, the J call TRBJ2-3, with TRBD2 as a possible D gene (7 bases). The CDR3 consists of 15 residues. Per germline, CDR1 SGHDN and CDR2 FVKESK. V gave up 0 bases and J gave up 5 bases, with 12 bases separating them.

J is TRBJ2-3 and V is TRBV4-2; D is undetermined. V was cut by 4 bases and J by 0 bases, with 5 bases left in between. Germline V CDR1 and CDR2: LGHNA, YNFKEQ. The CDR3 has 13 residues. The CDR3 DNA sequence: TGTGCCAGCAGCCCTCCTAGCACAGATACGCAGTATTTT. This sequence encodes CASSPPSTDTQYF.

This clone was recorded once. The chain employs TRBV10-2 and TRBJ2-7, with D hard to call. Per germline, CDR1 WSHSY and CDR2 SAAADI. The V end was cut by 3 bases, the J end by 0 bases, with 15 bases between. This CDR3 is built from 16 residues. DNA for the CDR3: TGCGCCAGCAGTGATCCCCGACACTCACCCTCCTACGAGCAGTACTTC. As protein: CASSDPRHSPSYEQYF.

V usage is TRBV2 and J usage is TRBJ2-4, with D perhaps TRBD2 (6 bases). The CDR3 is made up of 12 amino acids. Germline CDR1 SNHLY, CDR2 FYNNEI. Trimming pared 11 bases from V and 8 bases from J, leaving 16 bases between. The CDR3 loop is CAGGNLGDIQYF. The CDR3 nucleotides are TGTGCCGGGGGGAACCTGGGAGACATTCAGTACTTC.

This clone was counted only a few times. The rearrangement uses TRBV5-1 and TRBJ1-3; no clear D. Trimming took off 0 bases at V and 4 bases at J, with 8 bases between the two ends. The CDR3 covers 14 residues. Germline V lookup: CDR1 SGHRS, CDR2 YFSETQ. The CDR3 bases are TGCGCCAGCAGCTTGGGGGCCTTCGGAAACACCATATATTTT. Translating it yields CASSLGAFGNTIYF.

This clone came up once. The chain has TRBV7-9 and TRBJ2-3; D is uncertain. CDR3 size: 13 residues. Germline V gene lookup returns CDR1 SEHNR and CDR2 FQNEAQ (reference sequence). With 5 bases removed from V and 4 bases from J, the gap between germline ends came to 10 bases. CDR3 sequence reads: CASSTRGADTQYF. Here the CDR3 DNA reads TGTGCCAGCAGCACCAGAGGAGCAGATACGCAGTATTTT.